One and the same sample provided the 5 T cell receptor beta chains below, sequenced in a study of beta chain features in type 1 diabetes. TCRB transcripts that were expressed got sequenced, as all of the isolated RNA had been reverse transcribed. Produced via immunoSEQ multiplex PCR; TCRdb's table is partial and in-frame only. The table shows under 250,000 clones, with 11% to 15% occurring only once. The sample consisted of naive CD4+ T cells from blood. These receptors all stem from a middle-aged woman in good health.

CDR3 DNA: TGTGCCAGCAGCTCCCCGGGACTCTCCTACGAGCAGTACTTC. Encoded protein: CASSSPGLSYEQYF. V and J are TRBV7-2 and TRBJ2-5; the D gene is possibly TRBD2 (6 bases). Judging by the DNA end, TRBJ2-7 fits better; the J call may be wrong. Germline V CDR1 and CDR2: SGHTA, FQGNSA. CDR3 size: 14 residues.

This rearrangement joins TRBV18 to TRBJ2-5; D unresolved. Trimming cost V 6 bases and J 2 bases, with 7 bases left between them. The CDR3 runs 12 residues. CDR1 KGHSH and CDR2 LQKENI come from the germline V gene. The CDR3 DNA reads TGTGCCAGCTCTCGCGCGCAAGAGACCCAGTACTTC. As protein: CASSRAQETQYF.

The chain is built from TRBV7-9 and TRBJ2-5; TRBD2 is a possible D gene (5 bases). The germline V and J ends were trimmed by 5 bases and 1 base, with 8 bases remaining between them. CDR3 length: 13 amino acids. Germline V gene lookup returns CDR1 SEHNR and CDR2 FQNEAQ (reference sequence). The CDR3 bases are TGTGCCAGCAGCCCTCTAGCCCAAGAGACCCAGTACTTC. Its translation: CASSPLAQETQYF.

A few counts support this clone. The genes are TRBV23-1 and TRBJ1-2; D is possibly TRBD1 (6 bases). TRBV23-1 is marked as an open reading frame, function uncertain. V dropped 0 bases and J dropped 4 bases, with 12 bases sitting between them. The CDR3 covers 15 residues. The CDR3, as DNA: TGCGCCAGCAGTCAATCGTCCGAGACAGGCTATGGCTACACCTTC. This encodes CASSQSSETGYGYTF.

V is TRBV2 and J is TRBJ2-1, with no clear D. The V end was cut by 5 bases, the J end by 4 bases, with 15 bases between. Germline assignment: CDR1 SNHLY and CDR2 FYNNEI. The CDR3 contains 15 residues. The CDR3 DNA reads as TGTGCCAGCAGTCGGCAAACTCAGGCGTACAATGAGCAGTTCTTC. Its protein product is CASSRQTQAYNEQFF.